This TCR beta chain comes out of a study of T cell repertoires in cytomegalovirus infection. General observations from the study: Public TCR beta family frequency separated CMV-and-HLA carriers, including in an independent cohort. Clonotypes of TCR beta that were HLA-C-restricted and CMV-specific dominated the ex vivo response.

TCRdb reprocessed the reads via MiXCR and lists one record per CDR3 protein. The repertoire consists of 75,000 to 100,000 distinct CDR3 sequences, with roughly 44% occurring once and the leading ten covering approximately 93%. On this clonotype: As yet, its antigen is unknown.

Trimming took 7 bases from V and 0 from J, leaving 13 bases between them. This CDR3 has 14 residues. Germline V gives CDR1 LNHDA, CDR2 SQIVND (reference sequence). The receptor's source is a human donor in good health (CMV status not recorded). Some clones in this sample may be carry-over from other donors' samples. The chain links TRBV19 to TRBJ2-7; D gene unclear. The sample consisted of CD8+ T cells from cultured PBMCs, taken from culture after CMV antigen stimulation. The CDR3 loop reads CASNVAVDSYEQYF. DNA of the CDR3: TGTGCCAGTAATGTGGCGGTCGACTCCTACGAGCAGTACTTC.